Only a few counts were recorded for the clone carrying this T cell receptor (beta chain). This record comes from a study of blood T cell repertoires in COVID-19. One Seattle source followed patients from active infection through their disease course. As processed by the authors: Nucleated cell counts were estimated from reference gene primer amplification. The method was immunoSEQ multiplex PCR; TCRdb's version includes in-frame clones alone and lacks a portion of them. The V and J calls and clone size were taken over from that table, and D and trimming were inferred from the DNA. The table includes roughly 410,000 clones, around 87% detected once. Germline assignment: CDR1 SGHRS and CDR2 YFSETQ. Trimming removed 4 bases from V and 4 bases from J; junction bases left unmatched: 9. This CDR3 region has 15 residues.

The V call is TRBV5-1, the J call TRBJ2-3; 7 nucleotides match TRBD1. This TCR came from a woman aged 55-69 years with COVID-19, enrolled during active disease. Sequences were obtained from peripheral blood. CDR3 in DNA: TGCGCCAGCAGCGCCCCCGACAGGGTCGCAGATACGCAGTATTTT. Translation: CASSAPDRVADTQYF.